Each of the 8 T cell receptor beta chains below was sequenced from the same sample in a study of shared clonotypes between healthy human individuals. Sequencing was performed with immunoSEQ multiplex PCR; in TCRdb, only in-frame clones are kept and a portion is missing. The table lists some 2,000,000 clones, roughly 94% of them singletons. Source material: naive CD4+ T cells sorted from blood. Subset: CD45RA+ positively selected. The source of these receptors is a man aged 18 to 29 in good health.

The chain combines TRBV6-1 with TRBJ2-3; 7 bases fit TRBD2. This CDR3 contains 14 residues. Germline assignment: CDR1 MNHNS and CDR2 SASEGT. After removal of 1 base from V and 9 bases from J, the junction contained 7 bases not matched to a gene. The CDR3 sequence is CASSEVSGLPTQYF. CDR3 in DNA: TGTGCCAGCAGTGAAGTATCGGGACTACCGACGCAGTATTTT.

V is TRBV25-1 and J is TRBJ1-1; D is perhaps TRBD1 (6 bases). Trimming shortened V by 8 bases and J by 5 bases, and 18 bases separated the two germline ends. The CDR3 length is 14 residues. Germline CDR1 reads MGHDK; CDR2 reads SYGVNS. In DNA form, the CDR3 reads TGTGCCAGCCGCTCTAGAGGGGGAATTACTGAAGCTTTCTTT. Translated, it gives CASRSRGGITEAFF.

The V gene is TRBV6-5, the J gene TRBJ1-1, with D possibly being TRBD1 (5 bases). The CDR3 extends over 13 amino acids. Germline assignment: CDR1 MNHEY and CDR2 SVGAGI. Trimming took off 6 bases at V and 5 bases at J, with 13 bases between the two ends. The CDR3 spells CASSRAGGTEAFF. The DNA of the CDR3 is TGTGCCAGCAGCAGGGCTGGGGGAACTGAAGCTTTCTTT.

This rearrangement joins TRBV7-2 to TRBJ2-7, with TRBD1 matching 7 bases. Germline V gene sequence: CDR1 SGHTA, CDR2 FQGNSA. The CDR3 has 19 residues. V shed 5 bases, J shed 0 bases, and the junction held 19 bases outside the gene matches. DNA of the CDR3: TGTGCCAGCAGCCCACGGGACAGCCGAACCTCCTTAAGCTCCTACGAGCAGTACTTC. Its translation is CASSPRDSRTSLSSYEQYF.

Comments on this clone: Other DNA sequences in the same sample also yield this CDR3. V usage is TRBV28 and J usage is TRBJ1-4; D gene uncertain. Germline V gene sequence: CDR1 MDHEN, CDR2 SYDVKM. Between the trimmed V and J ends, which lost 1 base and 8 bases, there was a span of 2 bases. The CDR3 runs to 11 residues. For the CDR3, the DNA is TGTGCCAGCAGTTTATTAGAAAAACTGTTTTTT. It is translated as CASSLLEKLFF.

This chain connects TRBV6-1 to TRBJ2-3; 11 nucleotides line up with TRBD1. Germline V CDR1 and CDR2: MNHNS, SASEGT. V lost 2 bases to trimming and J lost 3 bases; unmatched junction nucleotides: 4. The CDR3 spans 16 residues. Written as DNA, the CDR3 is TGTGCCAGCAGTGAAAGGGACAGGGGGTGGACAGATACGCAGTATTTT. Amino acid sequence: CASSERDRGWTDTQYF.

This chain uses TRBV2 with TRBJ2-5; possible D gene TRBD1, 6 bases. Germline CDR1 and CDR2: SNHLY and FYNNEI. V was pared by 5 bases and J by 5 bases, with 12 bases between. The CDR3 contains 13 residues. The chain's CDR3 is CASSLGARETQYF. CDR3 nucleotides: TGTGCCAGCAGTCTGGGGGCTCGGGAGACCCAGTACTTC.

CDR3 protein: CASSETSERGGYGYTF. In nucleotides, the CDR3 is TGTGCCAGCAGCGAGACATCCGAGAGGGGTGGTTATGGCTACACCTTC. This chain uses TRBV9 with TRBJ1-2; D is perhaps TRBD1 (5 bases). The CDR3 runs 16 residues. Trimming removed 3 bases at V and 5 bases at J, with 20 bases between. The germline gives CDR1 SGDLS, CDR2 YYNGEE.